Listed below are T cell receptor beta chains from one sample, sequenced in a study of blood T cell repertoires in COVID-19. Data came from immunoSEQ multiplex PCR; TCRdb stores just in-frame clones and leaves some out. The data hold 200,000 or so clones, with 70% to 85% observed a single time. The sample taken for sequencing was peripheral blood. The receptors originated from a woman aged 25 to 45 with acute or convalescent COVID-19. Each CDR3 is given without its conserved first and last residue. The order of the fields is V gene, CDR3 protein.

V gene: TRBV11-2
CDR3 protein: ASRGGYEQY

V gene: TRBV30
CDR3 protein: AWSVLKNTGELF

V gene: TRBV5-1
CDR3 protein: ASSAGSDKNTIY

V gene: TRBV28
CDR3 protein: ASRPGNEKLF

V gene: TRBV27
CDR3 protein: AIISWDGGKWETQY

V gene: TRBV30
CDR3 protein: AWSVGMDPRGNTEAF

V gene: TRBV6-5
CDR3 protein: ASSLAGGYEQY

V gene: TRBV20-1
CDR3 protein: SASGQVALSPLH

V gene: TRBV11-2
CDR3 protein: ASSRGERVAGNTIY

V gene: TRBV4-2
CDR3 protein: ASSQVRTGGTEAF

V gene: TRBV5-6
CDR3 protein: ASSLPSGTYEQY

V gene: TRBV20-1
CDR3 protein: SASPVNYGYT

V gene: TRBV5-4
CDR3 protein: ASSRTGMGEQF

V gene: TRBV19
CDR3 protein: ASSQRGTGTSNYGYT

V gene: TRBV7-2
CDR3 protein: ASSLVATGYGEKLF

V gene: TRBV19
CDR3 protein: ASSIQGAMTKNIQY

V gene: TRBV6-4
CDR3 protein: ASSKEGAGELF

V gene: TRBV30
CDR3 protein: AWKQGRAEAF

V gene: TRBV30
CDR3 protein: AWSFAAPGNTIY

V gene: TRBV5-1
CDR3 protein: ASTADRVVGGGYT

V gene: TRBV9
CDR3 protein: ASSVSEGAWETQY

V gene: TRBV28
CDR3 protein: ASKVGGPGTPLH

V gene: TRBV5-1
CDR3 protein: ASSLTTGAYGYT

V gene: TRBV18
CDR3 protein: ASSPRQGYGYT

V gene: TRBV7-2
CDR3 protein: ASSLWGFGRGEKLF

V gene: TRBV19
CDR3 protein: ASSISEASGNTIY

V gene: TRBV7-3
CDR3 protein: ASSQPGQEAEAF

V gene: TRBV27
CDR3 protein: ASRPAGTSIYEQY

V gene: TRBV19
CDR3 protein: ASSAPGQNYGYT

V gene: TRBV5-4
CDR3 protein: ASSVDSQNPH

V gene: TRBV28
CDR3 protein: ASSRRGRRTEAF

V gene: TRBV5-4
CDR3 protein: ASSRDRTDQH

V gene: TRBV12-3/TRBV12-4
CDR3 protein: ASSRDWNEQF

V gene: TRBV23-1
CDR3 protein: ASSPSGQGRYGYT

V gene: TRBV5-1
CDR3 protein: ASSGLAGSNEQF

V gene: TRBV5-6
CDR3 protein: ASSLAGVANYGYT

V gene: TRBV4-3
CDR3 protein: ASSQDVRGSSYNEQF

V gene: TRBV30
CDR3 protein: AWIKTGQFAHRNTEAF

V gene: TRBV25-1
CDR3 protein: ASSESPQGGYT

V gene: TRBV5-4
CDR3 protein: ASSSTSGGAGGEQY

V gene: TRBV11-2
CDR3 protein: ASSLRTEAF

V gene: TRBV27
CDR3 protein: ASSPSGSSYNSPLH

V gene: TRBV27
CDR3 protein: ASSLRGVQF

V gene: TRBV6-5
CDR3 protein: ASRKGDRATEAF

V gene: TRBV5-6
CDR3 protein: ASSLPGGNSYEQY

V gene: TRBV5-4
CDR3 protein: ASSRGGQGQSRQF

V gene: TRBV6-2/TRBV6-3
CDR3 protein: ASSYRRTGELF

V gene: TRBV5-1
CDR3 protein: ASSSGLMNTEAF

V gene: TRBV14
CDR3 protein: ASSQATGAGELF

V gene: TRBV29-1
CDR3 protein: SVGEVRAGANVLT

V gene: TRBV7-8
CDR3 protein: ASSPVTSGSLHEQY

V gene: TRBV5-8
CDR3 protein: ASSPGQETQY